This record concerns one TCR beta chain sequence. Antigen: not known. This specimen includes other DNA sequences encoding the same CDR3. TCRdb's copy holds only in-frame clones and misses some; the assay was immunoSEQ multiplex PCR. The repertoire includes about 29,000 clones, 90% to 95% of them detected once, and over 0.15% sits in the top ten. Germline CDR1 and CDR2: SGHTA and FQGTGA. Trimming left V 2 bases short and J 1 base short, with 5 bases between. The CDR3 contains 13 residues. The data derive from a study of regulatory and conventional T cells in RAG deficiency. Whole-study results and caveats: Omenn patients showed >85% Treg-Tconv overlap and shorter CDR3 lengths.

The sorted conventional CD4+ T cells were CD25-low and CD127-high, with genomic DNA sequenced. These records were also assigned to another study, of regulatory T cells. As that study records: The PCR used 52 TRBV and 13 TRBJ primers. Skewed V and J usage and few unique V-J pairs marked patient repertoires, most in Tregs.

Sequences were obtained from CD25- CD4+ T cells sorted from blood. The source is a human donor in good health. This chain joins TRBV7-3 and TRBJ1-1; D is ambiguous. CDR3 coding DNA: TGTGCCAGCAGCTTACGGGGGAACACTGAAGCTTTCTTT. Protein sequence: CASSLRGNTEAFF.